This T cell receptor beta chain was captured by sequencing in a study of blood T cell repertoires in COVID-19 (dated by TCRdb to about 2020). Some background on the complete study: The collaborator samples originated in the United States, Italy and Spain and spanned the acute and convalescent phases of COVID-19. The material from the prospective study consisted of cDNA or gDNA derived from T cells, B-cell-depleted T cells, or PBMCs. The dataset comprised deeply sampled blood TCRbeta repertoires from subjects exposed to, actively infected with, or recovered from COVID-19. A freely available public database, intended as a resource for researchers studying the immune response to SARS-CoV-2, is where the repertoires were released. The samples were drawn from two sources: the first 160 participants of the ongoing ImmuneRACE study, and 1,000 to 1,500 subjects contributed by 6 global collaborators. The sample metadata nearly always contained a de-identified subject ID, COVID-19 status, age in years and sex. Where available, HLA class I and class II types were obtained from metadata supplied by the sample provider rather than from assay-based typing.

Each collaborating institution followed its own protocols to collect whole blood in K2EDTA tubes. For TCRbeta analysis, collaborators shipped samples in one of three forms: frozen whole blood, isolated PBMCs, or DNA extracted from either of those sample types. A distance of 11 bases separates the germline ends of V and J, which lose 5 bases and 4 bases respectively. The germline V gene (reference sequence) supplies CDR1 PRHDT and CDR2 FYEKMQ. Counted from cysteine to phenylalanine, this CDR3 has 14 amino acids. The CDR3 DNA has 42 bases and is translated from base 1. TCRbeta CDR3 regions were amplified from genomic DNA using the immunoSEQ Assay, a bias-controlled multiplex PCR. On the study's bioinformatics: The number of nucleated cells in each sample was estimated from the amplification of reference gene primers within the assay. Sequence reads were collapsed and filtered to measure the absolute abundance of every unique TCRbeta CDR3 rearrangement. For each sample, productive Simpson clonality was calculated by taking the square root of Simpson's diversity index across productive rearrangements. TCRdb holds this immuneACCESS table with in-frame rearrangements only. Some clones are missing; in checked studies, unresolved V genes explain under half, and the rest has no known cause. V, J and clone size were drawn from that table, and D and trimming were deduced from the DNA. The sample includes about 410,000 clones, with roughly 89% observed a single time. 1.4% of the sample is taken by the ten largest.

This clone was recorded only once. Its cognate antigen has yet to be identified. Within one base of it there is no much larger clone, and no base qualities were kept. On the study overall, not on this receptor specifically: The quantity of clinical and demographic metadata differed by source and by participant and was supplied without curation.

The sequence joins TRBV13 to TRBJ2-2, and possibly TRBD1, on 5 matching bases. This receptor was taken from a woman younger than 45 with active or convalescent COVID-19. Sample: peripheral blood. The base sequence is TGTGCCAGCAGCCCTCAGGGATCCACCGGGGAGCTGTTTTTT. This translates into CASSPQGSTGELFF.